The TCR beta chain described here comes from a study of ipilimumab plus nivolumab after autologous stem cell transplantation. The method was immunoSEQ multiplex PCR; TCRdb's version includes in-frame clones alone and lacks a portion of them. Here the sample spans 15,000 to 20,000 clones, roughly four fifths being singletons. As concerns this clone: Antigen: not known.

Notes on the study in general: Authors suggest TCR repertoire, Treg phenotype and gut microbiota support further study.

CDR3 size: 16 residues. V lost 5 bases and J lost 4; bases outside the gene matches: 5. The V gene's germline CDR1 is ENHRY and CDR2 SYGVKD. The rearrangement joins TRBV10-3 to TRBJ2-2, with TRBD2 matching 12 bases. The TCR was taken from a male donor with diffuse large B-cell lymphoma. The sample here was PBMCs, taken in a trial of ipilimumab plus nivolumab as post-transplant consolidation. The CDR3 reads CAISPSGGVATGELFF. CDR3 nucleotide sequence: TGTGCCATCAGTCCTAGCGGGGGGGTCGCCACCGGGGAGCTGTTTTTT.